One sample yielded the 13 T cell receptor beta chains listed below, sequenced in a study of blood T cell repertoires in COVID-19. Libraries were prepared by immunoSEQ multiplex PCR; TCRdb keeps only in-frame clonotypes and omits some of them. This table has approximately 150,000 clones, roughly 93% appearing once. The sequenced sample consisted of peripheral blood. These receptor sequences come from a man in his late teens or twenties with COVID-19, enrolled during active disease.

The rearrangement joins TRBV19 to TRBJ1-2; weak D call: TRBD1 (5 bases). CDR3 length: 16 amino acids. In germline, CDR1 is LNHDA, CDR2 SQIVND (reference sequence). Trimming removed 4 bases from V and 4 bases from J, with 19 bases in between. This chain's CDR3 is CASSTMPHGGGYGYTF. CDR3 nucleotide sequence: TGTGCCAGTAGTACCATGCCTCACGGGGGAGGCTATGGCTACACCTTC.

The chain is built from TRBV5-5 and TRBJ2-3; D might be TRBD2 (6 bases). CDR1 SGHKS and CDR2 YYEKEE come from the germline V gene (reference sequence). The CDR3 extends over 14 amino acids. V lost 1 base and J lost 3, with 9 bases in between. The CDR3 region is CASSLTSRTDTQYF. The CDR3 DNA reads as TGTGCCAGCAGCTTGACTAGCCGGACAGATACGCAGTATTTT.

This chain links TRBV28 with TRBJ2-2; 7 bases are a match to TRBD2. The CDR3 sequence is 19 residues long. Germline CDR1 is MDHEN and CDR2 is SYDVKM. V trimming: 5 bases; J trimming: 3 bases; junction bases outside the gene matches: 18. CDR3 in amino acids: CASSLRLASRQKHTGELFF. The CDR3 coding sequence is TGTGCCAGCAGTCTCAGACTAGCTTCGCGACAGAAACACACCGGGGAGCTGTTTTTT.

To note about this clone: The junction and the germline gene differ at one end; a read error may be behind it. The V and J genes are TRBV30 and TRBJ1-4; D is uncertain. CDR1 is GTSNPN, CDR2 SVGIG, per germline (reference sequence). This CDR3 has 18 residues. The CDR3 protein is CAWSVRETDFATNEKLLF. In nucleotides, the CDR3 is TGTGCCTGGAGTGTACGCGAGACGGATTTTGCAACTAATGAAAAACTGCTTTTT.

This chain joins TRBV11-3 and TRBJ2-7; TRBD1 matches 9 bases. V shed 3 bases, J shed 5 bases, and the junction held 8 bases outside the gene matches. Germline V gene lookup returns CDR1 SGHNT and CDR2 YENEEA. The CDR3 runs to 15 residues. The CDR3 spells CASSFGGTGPDEQYF. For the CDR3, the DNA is TGTGCCAGCAGCTTTGGGGGGACAGGGCCCGACGAGCAGTACTTC.

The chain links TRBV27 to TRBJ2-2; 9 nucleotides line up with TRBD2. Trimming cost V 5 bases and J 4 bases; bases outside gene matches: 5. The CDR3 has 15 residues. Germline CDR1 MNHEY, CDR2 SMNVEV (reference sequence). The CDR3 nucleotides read TGTGCCAGCAGTATGGGACTAGCTACCACCGGGGAGCTGTTTTTT. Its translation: CASSMGLATTGELFF.

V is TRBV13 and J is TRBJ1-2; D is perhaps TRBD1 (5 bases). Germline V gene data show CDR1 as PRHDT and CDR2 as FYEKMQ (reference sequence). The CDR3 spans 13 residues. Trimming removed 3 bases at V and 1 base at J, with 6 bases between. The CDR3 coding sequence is TGTGCCAGCAGCTTGGACAATAACTATGGCTACACCTTC. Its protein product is CASSLDNNYGYTF.

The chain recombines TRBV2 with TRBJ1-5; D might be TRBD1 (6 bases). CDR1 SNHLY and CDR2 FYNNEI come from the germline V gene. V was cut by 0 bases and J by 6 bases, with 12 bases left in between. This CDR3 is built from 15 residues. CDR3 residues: CASSEAGTRFQPQHF. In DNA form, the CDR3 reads TGTGCCAGCAGTGAAGCGGGGACAAGATTTCAGCCCCAGCATTTT.

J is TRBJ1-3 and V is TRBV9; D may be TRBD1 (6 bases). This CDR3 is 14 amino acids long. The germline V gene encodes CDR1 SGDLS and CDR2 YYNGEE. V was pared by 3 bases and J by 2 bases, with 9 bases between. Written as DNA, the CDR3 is TGTGCCAGCAGCGCCGGGACACCTGGAAACACCATATATTTT. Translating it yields CASSAGTPGNTIYF.

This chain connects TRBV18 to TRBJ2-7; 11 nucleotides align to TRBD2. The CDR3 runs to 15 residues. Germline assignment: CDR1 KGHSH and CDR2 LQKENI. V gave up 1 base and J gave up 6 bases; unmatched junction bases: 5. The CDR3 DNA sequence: TGTGCCAGCTCACCACGTAGCGGGAGGGTTGGCGAGCAGTACTTC. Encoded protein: CASSPRSGRVGEQYF. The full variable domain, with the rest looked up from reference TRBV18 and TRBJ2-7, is NAGVMQNPRHLVRRRGQEARLRCSPMKGHSHVYWYRQLPEEGLKFMVYLQKENIIDESGMPKERFSAEFPKEGPSILRIQQVVRGDSAAYFCASSPRSGRVGEQYFGPGTRLTVT.

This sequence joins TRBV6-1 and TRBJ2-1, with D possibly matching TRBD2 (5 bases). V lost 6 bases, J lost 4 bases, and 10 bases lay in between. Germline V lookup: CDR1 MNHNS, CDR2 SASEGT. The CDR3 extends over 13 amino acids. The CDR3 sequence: CASSRGLYNEQFF. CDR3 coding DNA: TGTGCCAGCAGCCGAGGACTGTACAATGAGCAGTTCTTC.

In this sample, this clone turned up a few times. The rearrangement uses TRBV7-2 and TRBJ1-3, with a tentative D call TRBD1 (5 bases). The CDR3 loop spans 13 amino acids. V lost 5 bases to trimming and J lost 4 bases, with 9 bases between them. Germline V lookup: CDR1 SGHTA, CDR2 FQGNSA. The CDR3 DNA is TGTGCCAGCAGCCGACAGCAAGGAAACACCATATATTTT. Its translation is CASSRQQGNTIYF.

CDR3 loop: CSATYYGYTF. CDR3 bases: TGCAGTGCTACGTACTATGGCTACACCTTC. The gene calls are TRBV20-1 and TRBJ1-2; D unclear. The CDR3 totals 10 residues. CDR1 DFQATT and CDR2 SNEGSKA come from the germline V gene (reference sequence). The V gene lost 4 bases and the J gene lost 3 bases, with 3 bases spanning the gap.